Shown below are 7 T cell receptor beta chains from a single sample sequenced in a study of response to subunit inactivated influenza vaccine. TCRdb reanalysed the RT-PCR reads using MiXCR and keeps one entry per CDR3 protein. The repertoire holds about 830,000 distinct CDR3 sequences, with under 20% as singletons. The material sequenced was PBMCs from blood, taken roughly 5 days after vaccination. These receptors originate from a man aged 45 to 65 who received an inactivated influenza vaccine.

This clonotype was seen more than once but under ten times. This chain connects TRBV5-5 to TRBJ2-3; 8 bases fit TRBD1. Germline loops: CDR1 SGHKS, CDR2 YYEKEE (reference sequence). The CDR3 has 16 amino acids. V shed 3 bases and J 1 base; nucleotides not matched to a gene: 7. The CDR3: CASSYRTGLGTDTQYF. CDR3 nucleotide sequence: TGTGCCAGCAGCTACCGGACAGGGTTGGGCACAGATACGCAGTATTTT.

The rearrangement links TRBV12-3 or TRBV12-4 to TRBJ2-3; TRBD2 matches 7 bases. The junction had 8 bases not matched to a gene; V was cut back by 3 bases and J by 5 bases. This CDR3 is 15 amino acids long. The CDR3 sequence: CASSFSGGTGDTQYF. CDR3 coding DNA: TGTGCCAGCAGTTTTTCCGGGGGGACCGGAGATACGCAGTATTTT.

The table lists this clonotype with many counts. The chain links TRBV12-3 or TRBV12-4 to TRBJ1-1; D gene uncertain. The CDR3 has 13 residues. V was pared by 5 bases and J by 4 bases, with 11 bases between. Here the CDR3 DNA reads TGTGCCAGCAGTATTGGTGCGCGCACTGAAGCTTTCTTT. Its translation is CASSIGARTEAFF.

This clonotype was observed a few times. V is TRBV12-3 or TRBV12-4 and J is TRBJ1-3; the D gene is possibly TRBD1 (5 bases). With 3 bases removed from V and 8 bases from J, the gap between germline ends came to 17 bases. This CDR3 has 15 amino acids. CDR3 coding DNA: TGTGCCAGCAGTTTGGATGGGACCCCGTCAGACACCATATATTTT. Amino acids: CASSLDGTPSDTIYF.

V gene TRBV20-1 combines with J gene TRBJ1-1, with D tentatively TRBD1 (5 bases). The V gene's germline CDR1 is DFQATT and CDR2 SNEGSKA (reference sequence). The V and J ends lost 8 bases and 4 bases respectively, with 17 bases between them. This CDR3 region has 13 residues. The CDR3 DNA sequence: TGCAGTTCCTTCAGGGCGTTGGGCACTGAAGCTTTCTTT. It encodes CSSFRALGTEAFF.

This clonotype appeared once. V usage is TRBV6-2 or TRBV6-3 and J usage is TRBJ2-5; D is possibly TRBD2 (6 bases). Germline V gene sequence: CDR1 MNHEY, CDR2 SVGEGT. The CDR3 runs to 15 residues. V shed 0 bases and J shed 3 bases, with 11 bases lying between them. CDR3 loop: CASSYSGLRKETQYF. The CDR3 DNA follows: TGTGCCAGCAGTTACTCGGGACTCCGAAAAGAGACCCAGTACTTC.

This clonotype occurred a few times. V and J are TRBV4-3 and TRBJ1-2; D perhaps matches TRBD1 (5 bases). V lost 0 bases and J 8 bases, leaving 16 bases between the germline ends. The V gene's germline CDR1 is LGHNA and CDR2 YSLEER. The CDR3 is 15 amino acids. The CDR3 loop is CASSQDKRVGDGYTF. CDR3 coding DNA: TGCGCCAGCAGCCAAGATAAACGGGTGGGGGACGGCTACACCTTC.